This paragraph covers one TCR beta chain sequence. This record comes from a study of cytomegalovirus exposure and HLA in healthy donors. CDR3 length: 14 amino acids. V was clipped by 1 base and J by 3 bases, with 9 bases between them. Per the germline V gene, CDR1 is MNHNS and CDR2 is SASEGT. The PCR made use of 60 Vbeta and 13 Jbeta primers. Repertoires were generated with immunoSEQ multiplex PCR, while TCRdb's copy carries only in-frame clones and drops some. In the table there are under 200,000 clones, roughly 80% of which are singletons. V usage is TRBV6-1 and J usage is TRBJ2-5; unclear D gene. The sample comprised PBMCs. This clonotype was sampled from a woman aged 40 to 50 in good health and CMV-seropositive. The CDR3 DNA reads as TGTGCCAGCAGTGAAGTTTTGGGCGAAGAGACCCAGTACTTC. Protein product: CASSEVLGEETQYF.